Reported below is one T cell receptor beta chain. This is likely a read error, given that the CDR3 carries no conserved phenylalanine or tryptophan at its end. The DNA is omitted, as the CDR3 cannot be located on it reliably, and the CDR3 follows TCRdb's listing. Constant-region reverse primers amplified full-length variable regions, followed by semi-nested Nested Universal Primer A PCR. MiXCR, run by TCRdb on the 5' RACE reads, gives a single entry per CDR3 protein. The table has around 29,000 distinct CDR3 sequences, roughly 24% seen once. The germline V gene encodes CDR1 MNHEY and CDR2 SVGAGI. The CDR3 length equals 11 residues, ends included.

The receptor's source is a female donor with breast cancer. The chain has TRBV6-5 and TRBJ2-4; TRBD1 is the table's D call and was not checked against the DNA. Sample: naive CD4+ T cells sorted from a lymph node. Subset of the sample: naive CD4+ T cells, CD4+CD45RA+CD25-. CDR3 loop: CASSLGASRGI.